A single sample gave rise to the 27 T cell receptor beta chains below, sequenced in a study of T cell repertoires in cytomegalovirus infection. TCRdb redid the calling of the reads with MiXCR, one entry per CDR3 protein. There are roughly 600,000 distinct CDR3 sequences in the sample; about 24% occur only once, and less than 10% lies in the top ten. The sample taken for sequencing was CD8+ T cells from PBMCs. These receptors were obtained from a human donor in good health (CMV status not recorded). Some clones in this sample may be carry-over from other donors' samples.

This clonotype was seen repeatedly, ten times or more. CDR3 DNA sequence: TGTGCCAGCAGACTGGGCCGGGACAGAAGGGAAAAACTGTTTTTT. Protein sequence: CASRLGRDRREKLFF. This rearrangement joins TRBV12-3 or TRBV12-4 to TRBJ1-4; 7 bases line up with TRBD1. The ends lost 6 bases at V and 8 bases at J; junction bases unmatched: 12. The CDR3 runs to 15 residues.

There are many counts of this clonotype. J is TRBJ2-1 and V is TRBV6-6; either TRBD1 or TRBD2 may fit D (6 bases each). V was clipped by 5 bases and J by 15 bases, with 17 bases between them. The CDR3 runs 12 residues. CDR1 is MNHNY, CDR2 SVGAGI, per germline (reference sequence). In DNA form, the CDR3 reads TGTGCCAGCAGTCTACGGGCCGGGGGCTTGTTCTTC. Its protein product is CASSLRAGGLFF.

At least ten counts were recorded for this clonotype. The CDR3 coding sequence is TGTGCCAGCAGCCCAGCCGGGGGGCGAGAGACCCAGTACTTC. Translation gives CASSPAGGRETQYF. V gene TRBV7-9 combines with J gene TRBJ2-5, with D maybe TRBD2 (7 bases). The germline V gene encodes CDR1 SEHNR and CDR2 FQNEAQ (reference sequence). The CDR3 spans 14 residues. V was cut by 5 bases and J by 4 bases, with 14 bases left in between.

In this sample, this clonotype turned up a few times. This chain uses TRBV28 with TRBJ1-4, with unresolved D. V gave up 1 base and J gave up 8 bases, with 11 bases separating them. This CDR3 has 14 amino acids. The V gene's germline CDR1 is MDHEN and CDR2 SYDVKM. The CDR3 spells CASSLLGGGEKLFF. For the CDR3, the DNA is TGTGCCAGCAGTTTATTGGGAGGCGGGGAAAAACTGTTTTTT.

The gene calls are TRBV14 and TRBJ2-1; 10 bases are shared with TRBD1. This CDR3 has 15 residues. V lost 3 bases and J lost 7; bases outside the gene matches: 6. Germline loops: CDR1 SGHDN, CDR2 FVKESK. The CDR3 region has the DNA TGTGCCAGCAGCCAGGGACAGGGGCCAAGGAATGAGCAGTTCTTC. Residues: CASSQGQGPRNEQFF.

This clonotype came up many times. The rearrangement uses TRBV7-6 and TRBJ2-1; 8 bases map to TRBD1. The J segment lost 8 bases and the V segment lost 4 bases, leaving 4 bases of the junction unmatched. The germline CDR1 and CDR2 sequences are SGHVS and FNYEAQ. The CDR3 consists of 13 residues. The CDR3 DNA follows: TGTGCCAGCAGCTACGACAGGGGCGATGAGCAGTTCTTC. Its protein product is CASSYDRGDEQFF.

This clonotype was found a few times. V is TRBV10-2 and J is TRBJ1-3; D gene ambiguous. The CDR3 has 15 residues. The germline CDR1 and CDR2 sequences are WSHSY and SAAADI. V lost 2 bases to trimming and J lost 2 bases, with 10 bases between them. The CDR3 bases are TGCGCCAGCAGTGAGGAGGACCTGGCTGGAAACACCATATATTTT. Translated: CASSEEDLAGNTIYF.

This clonotype was detected a few times. J is TRBJ1-2 and V is TRBV5-5; 7 bases fit TRBD1. Trimming removed 4 bases from V and 3 bases from J; junction bases left unmatched: 6. Germline values: CDR1 SGHKS, CDR2 YYEKEE (reference sequence). The CDR3 spans 14 residues. The CDR3 DNA is TGTGCCAGCAGCGTACTCGGGACAGACTATGGCTACACCTTC. Translation gives CASSVLGTDYGYTF.

The V and J genes are TRBV28 and TRBJ2-3; a weak D match, TRBD1 (6 bases). Germline V CDR1 and CDR2: MDHEN, SYDVKM. Trimming cost V 7 bases and J 0 bases, with 14 bases left between them. The CDR3 spans 15 residues. In nucleotides, the CDR3 is TGTGCCAGCAACGTGATGAGGGGGAGCACAGATACGCAGTATTTT. Its translation: CASNVMRGSTDTQYF.

This clonotype was seen repeatedly, ten times or more. V gene TRBV6-5 combines with J gene TRBJ1-3; weak D call: TRBD1 (6 bases). CDR1 is MNHEY and CDR2 is SVGAGI in the germline V gene. V was shortened by 6 bases and J by 6 bases, with 18 bases between the two germline ends. There are 15 residues in the CDR3. CDR3 loop: CASSPTTGSINTIYF. The CDR3 DNA reads as TGTGCCAGCAGCCCCACGACAGGCTCCATAAACACCATATATTTT.

The rearrangement joins TRBV2 to TRBJ2-2; D ambiguous. V shed 11 bases and J shed 5 bases, with 12 bases lying between them. The CDR3 consists of 12 residues. Looked up from germline, CDR1 is SNHLY and CDR2 is FYNNEI. CDR3 nucleotide sequence: TGTGCCGCAATGGACGGTACCGGGGAGCTGTTTTTT. This encodes CAAMDGTGELFF.

This clonotype was seen ten or more times. DNA for the CDR3: TGTGCCAGCAGGCCCAAGGACAGGGGAGCAACCGGGGAGCTGTTTTTT. Its protein product is CASRPKDRGATGELFF. The V gene is TRBV7-9, the J gene TRBJ2-2; 9 bases map to TRBD1. V lost 6 bases and J lost 5; bases outside the gene matches: 10. This CDR3 has 16 amino acids. Germline values: CDR1 SEHNR, CDR2 FQNEAQ (reference sequence).

The chain has TRBV6-5 and TRBJ1-2; D might be TRBD1 (6 bases). The ends were cut back, 8 bases at V and 4 bases at J, with 14 bases in the middle. Germline CDR1 is MNHEY and CDR2 is SVGAGI. This CDR3 comprises 13 residues. Written as DNA, the CDR3 is TGTGCCAGCCGCACTCGGGGGCTCTATGGCTACACCTTC. It specifies CASRTRGLYGYTF.

This clonotype was counted many times. This chain uses TRBV7-8 with TRBJ1-1; no definite D call. V dropped 5 bases and J dropped 8 bases, with 18 bases sitting between them. The CDR3 has 14 amino acids. Germline V CDR1 and CDR2: SGHVS, FQNEAQ. Here the CDR3 reads CASSPVTPYKEAFF. The DNA of the CDR3 is TGTGCCAGCAGCCCCGTGACGCCCTACAAGGAAGCTTTCTTT.

The V call is TRBV7-9, the J call TRBJ1-4; D unresolved. The germline V gene has CDR1 SEHNR and CDR2 FQNEAQ (reference sequence). The CDR3 spans 15 residues. Between the trimmed V and J ends, which lost 6 bases and 4 bases, there was a span of 15 bases. The CDR3 nucleotides read TGTGCCAGCAGTTTCGCCAGTGCCCTTAATGAAAAACTGTTTTTT. It specifies CASSFASALNEKLFF.

This clonotype was picked up many times. This chain links TRBV7-2 with TRBJ2-7, with 7 bases fitting TRBD1. V lost 4 bases to trimming and J lost 3 bases; unmatched junction nucleotides: 12. This CDR3 is built from 16 residues. The germline V gene has CDR1 SGHTA and CDR2 FQGNSA. The CDR3 sequence: CASSSNRQGRGYEQYF. CDR3 DNA sequence: TGTGCCAGCAGCTCGAATCGACAGGGTCGGGGCTACGAGCAGTACTTC.

This clonotype was recorded at least ten times. This chain links TRBV7-9 with TRBJ1-2; possible D gene TRBD1, 5 bases. The ends were cut back, 4 bases at V and 5 bases at J, with 14 bases in the middle. The length of the CDR3 is 14 residues. Germline V gene sequence: CDR1 SEHNR, CDR2 FQNEAQ (reference sequence). DNA for the CDR3: TGTGCCAGCAGCTCCCGAGAGACAGAATATGGCTACACCTTC. Its translation: CASSSRETEYGYTF.

The sample holds many counts of this clonotype. The chain is built from TRBV6-5 and TRBJ2-1, with 10 bases fitting TRBD2. Germline V CDR1 and CDR2: MNHEY, SVGAGI. CDR3 length equals 17 residues. J gave up 3 bases and V 2 bases, and 7 bases lay outside the gene matches. CDR3 residues: CASSYRILAGNYNEQFF. CDR3 nucleotide sequence: TGTGCCAGCAGTTACCGCATACTAGCGGGAAACTACAATGAGCAGTTCTTC.

This clonotype has just a few counts. This chain links TRBV7-9 with TRBJ1-2; D not certain. The V end lost 1 base, the J end lost 7 bases, and 16 bases lay between the germline ends. Germline loops: CDR1 SEHNR, CDR2 FQNEAQ (reference sequence). The CDR3 loop spans 15 amino acids. In DNA form, the CDR3 reads TGTGCCAGCAGCTTAGGAGGGCAGCCGGATCTTGGCTACACCTTC. Translation gives CASSLGGQPDLGYTF.

The rearrangement links TRBV28 to TRBJ2-2, with TRBD1 identical over 10 bases. The V segment lost 7 bases and the J segment 3 bases; nucleotides outside the gene matches: 8. The germline V gene encodes CDR1 MDHEN and CDR2 SYDVKM. The CDR3 runs to 16 residues. CDR3 nucleotide sequence: TGTGCCAGCACCCCCACGGACAGGGGGTACACCGGGGAGCTGTTTTTT. It yields the protein CASTPTDRGYTGELFF.

This clonotype was seen a handful of times. The chain recombines TRBV2 with TRBJ2-1; a weak D match, TRBD2 (6 bases). This CDR3 contains 15 residues. Per the germline V gene, CDR1 is SNHLY and CDR2 is FYNNEI. Trimming stripped 11 bases from V and 0 bases from J, with 17 bases between. CDR3 in DNA: TGTGCCCCGGGGGACGGATCAAGCTCCTACAATGAGCAGTTCTTC. Its translation: CAPGDGSSSYNEQFF. Supplemented by reference TRBV2 and TRBJ2-1, the full variable domain reads EPEVTQTPSHQVTQMGQEVILRCVPISNHLYFYWYRQILGQKVEFLVSFYNNEISEKSEIFDDQFSVERPDGSNFTLKIRSTKLEDSAMYFCAPGDGSSSYNEQFFGPGTRLTVL.

This clonotype has more than one count but fewer than ten. J is TRBJ2-7 and V is TRBV15, with a weak D call TRBD1 (5 bases). The V and J ends lost 0 bases and 2 bases respectively, with 8 bases between them. The CDR3 has 14 amino acids. Germline loops: CDR1 LNHNV, CDR2 YYDKDF (reference sequence). CDR3 sequence: CATSRDLTAYEQYV. The CDR3 nucleotides read TGTGCCACCAGCAGAGATTTGACAGCCTACGAGCAGTACGTC.

The CDR3, as DNA: TGTGCCAGCAGCCAAGGTCTAGCGGGGGGGCCCTCCTACAATGAGCAGTTCTTC. Translation gives CASSQGLAGGPSYNEQFF. The chain has TRBV14 and TRBJ2-1; TRBD2 matches at 12 bases. The germline gives CDR1 SGHDN, CDR2 FVKESK. V lost 1 base, J lost 0 bases, and 4 bases stayed unmatched. This CDR3 is built from 18 residues.

This clonotype has more than one count but fewer than ten. The chain links TRBV5-4 to TRBJ2-5; no clear D. Trimming left V 0 bases short and J 5 bases short, with 11 bases between. The CDR3 loop spans 14 amino acids. The germline V gene has CDR1 SGHNT and CDR2 YYREEE (reference sequence). The DNA for the CDR3 is TGTGCCAGCAGCTTGGGGCGCTCGGCGGAGACCCAGTACTTC. Amino acid sequence: CASSLGRSAETQYF.

Points on this clonotype: Since a much larger clone is just one base distant, this may be a read error. The rearrangement uses TRBV11-1 and TRBJ2-1; D is undetermined. Germline values: CDR1 SGHAT, CDR2 FQDESV (reference sequence). The CDR3 length is 15 residues. This CDR3 reads CANSTSKGSLGEQFF. The DNA of the CDR3 is TGTGCCAACAGCACCTCGAAGGGTAGTTTGGGGGAGCAGTTCTTC.

This clonotype came up many times. The chain links TRBV2 to TRBJ2-2, with D maybe TRBD1 (6 bases). Trimming stripped 5 bases from V and 6 bases from J, with 10 bases between. The germline CDR1 and CDR2 sequences are SNHLY and FYNNEI. This CDR3 has 13 residues. CDR3 amino acids: CASSNDRPGELFF. The CDR3 DNA sequence: TGTGCCAGCAGTAACGACAGGCCCGGGGAGCTGTTTTTT.

This clonotype was recorded at least ten times. The CDR3 nucleotides are TGTGCCAGCAGTTACTCCCGACAGGGCGGCTACGAGCAGTACGTC. Translation: CASSYSRQGGYEQYV. The genes are TRBV6-2 or TRBV6-3 and TRBJ2-7; 7 nucleotides line up with TRBD1. With 0 bases clipped from V and 3 bases from J, the junction kept 5 bases outside the gene matches. Germline V gives CDR1 MNHEY, CDR2 SVGEGT. The CDR3 is 15 residues long.